This T cell receptor beta chain was recorded in a study of T cell changes during pregnancy in multiple sclerosis (dated by TCRdb to the late 2010s). Study-level background: In women with multiple sclerosis, the researchers looked at how the T cell repertoire shifted as pregnancy progressed.

On this clone: Its antigen specificity is not known. The junction does not match germline at one end; this may be a read error.

The CDR3, cysteine through phenylalanine, is 20 amino acids long. The read is trimmed to its CDR3 DNA, 60 bases read in frame from base 1. The germline V gene gives CDR1 as KGHSH and CDR2 as LQKENI. Receptor libraries were prepared by the immunoSEQ multiplex PCR assay. Imported from immuneACCESS, the table was reduced by TCRdb to in-frame sequences with V and J called. These copies leave out some clones; in studies compared against another copy, an unresolved V gene accounts for under half, and the cause of the remainder is not known. The sample records about 71,000 clones, 85% to 95% of which are singletons. Together, the top ten hold 1.2% of the sample.

This sequence originates from a female donor with multiple sclerosis, enrolled in a pregnancy study. The material sequenced was peripheral blood, taken in the third trimester of pregnancy. The chain uses TRBV18 and TRBJ2-7; 13 nucleotides in the junction match TRBD2. The CDR3 protein: CAISLPAGTSGAGNSYEQYF. The nucleotides read TGTGCCATCTCACTACCTGCCGGGACTAGCGGGGCGGGCAACTCCTACGAGCAGTACTTC. Here the CDR3 is joined to the reference TRBV18 and TRBJ2-7 genes, and the full variable domain is: NAGVMQNPRHLVRRRGQEARLRCSPMKGHSHVYWYRQLPEEGLKFMVYLQKENIIDESGMPKERFSAEFPKEGPSILRIQQVVRGDSAAYFCAISLPAGTSGAGNSYEQYFGPGTRLTVT.